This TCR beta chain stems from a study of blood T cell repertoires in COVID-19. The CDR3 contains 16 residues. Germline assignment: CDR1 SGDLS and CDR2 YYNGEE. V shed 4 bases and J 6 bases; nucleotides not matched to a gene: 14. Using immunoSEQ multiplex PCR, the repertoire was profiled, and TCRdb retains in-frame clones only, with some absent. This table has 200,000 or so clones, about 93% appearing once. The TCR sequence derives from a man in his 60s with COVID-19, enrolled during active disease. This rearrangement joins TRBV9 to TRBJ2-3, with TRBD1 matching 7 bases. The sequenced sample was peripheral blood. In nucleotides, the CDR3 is TGTGCCAGCAGCACAGGGGACATCTGGGTCCGGGATACGCAGTATTTT. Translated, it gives CASSTGDIWVRDTQYF.